This TCR beta chain derives from a study of immune heterogeneity within non-small cell lung tumors (dated by TCRdb to the late 2010s). Notes on the research overall: By histology, the tumors were a handful of squamous cell carcinomas, over eight non-squamous carcinomas and 1 tumor not otherwise specified. For mutant peptides 8 to 11 amino acids long, netMHCpan-3.0 predicted neoantigen binding to the HLA alleles of each patient. TCR repertoire analysis included 55 to 65 tumor loci from 15 or so patients, whereas transcriptome data included only 40 or so loci from 11 to 13 patients. The study combined whole-exome sequencing, RNA-seq and TCR beta repertoire sequencing of multiple spatially distinct regions from each NSCLC tumor to examine intratumoral immune heterogeneity. General study outcomes and caveats: Local T-cell repertoire clonality showed a statistically significant but moderate positive correlation with local tumor mutational burden (R around 0.34). Identical dominant CDR3B clonotypes recurred across loci within a patient, yet different tumor locations also harbored unique high-frequency clones. Individual patients mostly had different high-frequency TCR beta clonotypes.

From the cysteine up to the phenylalanine, the CDR3 has a length of 16 residues. The retained sequence is limited to the CDR3, 48 bases, with the frame set at the first base. Trimmed from V: 8 bases; trimmed from J: 8 bases; junction bases lacking a gene match: 14. The germline V gene (reference sequence) specifies DFQATT as CDR1 and SNEGSKA as CDR2. A multiplex PCR system amplified the TCR beta CDR3 region, with a first 10-cycle round using 32 V-gene forward and 13 J-gene reverse primers. The first PCR round was done with a QIAGEN Multiplex PCR Kit, and the primer sequences were filed in Chinese patent CN105087789A. In a second PCR round, Illumina universal primers were added with the Phusion High-Fidelity PCR Kit. Sequencing of the TCR libraries was done on the Illumina HiSeq X Ten platform in paired-end mode with a 151 bp read length. The source study handled its data this way. Reads without multiplex PCR primers were removed using Cutadapt, read pairs were merged using PEAR, and CDR3 regions were called using MiXCR with default settings. Shannon entropy measured repertoire diversity, and clonality was calculated as one minus the Shannon entropy divided by the ln of the count of productive unique sequences. Dominant or high-frequency T-cell clones were defined as clonotypes at frequencies of at least 0.5%. TCRdb took the public reads, trimmed them with fastp at Q25, ran MiXCR for clone calling and kept in-frame beta chains. Identical CDR3 protein sequences are pooled into one entry, listed with their most common genes and DNA. V and J calls and clone size were set by TCRdb, not the authors. This sample has around 2,000 distinct CDR3 sequences in its table, and under 55% of those were observed once. The top ten hold 15% of the sample.

Genomic DNA was extracted from bulk tumor tissue and used as the TCR template, and roughly 590 ng gDNA was amplified per sample. During surgery, multiple biopsies were taken from each primary tumor, with sampling sites spaced as far apart as possible within the tumor mass. The study cohort was described as untreated, and the patients were newly diagnosed NSCLC cases having curative surgery. The donor group was made up of roughly 16 newly diagnosed non-small cell lung cancer patients undergoing surgery with curative intent. The resected tumor masses were reviewed by two independent pathologists. Only high-quality DNA and RNA samples were carried forward to sequencing. In the case of this clonotype: Its specific antigen is unknown. Base qualities are not recorded, but no much larger clone differs from it by a single base.

Input material: lung tumor tissue. This TCR was sampled from a man aged 55 to 70 with non-small cell lung cancer. The chain is made from TRBV20-1 and TRBJ2-1; 14 bases in between match TRBD2. The base sequence is TGCAGTCCCGGGACTAGCGGGGGCCCGACGGCGGATGAGCAGTTCTTC. Its amino acids are CSPGTSGGPTADEQFF.